This T cell receptor beta chain comes out of a study of CD8 T cells in ankylosing spondylitis. TCRdb used MiXCR to reprocess the 5' RACE reads, holding one entry per CDR3 protein. The sample has about 260,000 distinct CDR3 sequences, around 20% seen once. This clonotype was found a few times. The source material was blood, either unsorted or a sorted T cell fraction (not recorded which). This clonotype was sampled from a male donor with ankylosing spondylitis or in good health (not recorded which).

The CDR3 is CASSQEGSEANTGELFF. As DNA, the CDR3 is TGTGCCAGCAGCCAAGAGGGTAGCGAAGCGAACACCGGGGAGCTGTTTTTT. This chain links TRBV3-1 with TRBJ2-2; D might be TRBD2 (5 bases). CDR3 length: 17 residues. V lost 0 bases and J lost 0, with 11 bases in between. The germline V gene encodes CDR1 LGHDT and CDR2 YNNKEL (reference sequence).